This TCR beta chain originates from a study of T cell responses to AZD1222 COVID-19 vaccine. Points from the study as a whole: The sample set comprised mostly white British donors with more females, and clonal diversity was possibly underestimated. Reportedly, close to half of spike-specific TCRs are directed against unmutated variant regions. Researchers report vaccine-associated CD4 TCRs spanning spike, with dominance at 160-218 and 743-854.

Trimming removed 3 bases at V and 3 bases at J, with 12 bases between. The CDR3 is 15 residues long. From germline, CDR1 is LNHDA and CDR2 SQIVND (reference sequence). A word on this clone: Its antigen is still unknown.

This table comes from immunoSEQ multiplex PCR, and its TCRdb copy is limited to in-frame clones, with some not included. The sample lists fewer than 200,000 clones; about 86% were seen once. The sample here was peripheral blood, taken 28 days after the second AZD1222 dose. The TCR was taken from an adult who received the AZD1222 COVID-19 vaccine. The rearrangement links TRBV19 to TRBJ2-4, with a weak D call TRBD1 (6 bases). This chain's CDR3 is CASSMGDTIKNIQYF. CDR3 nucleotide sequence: TGTGCCAGTAGTATGGGGGACACAATCAAAAACATTCAGTACTTC.